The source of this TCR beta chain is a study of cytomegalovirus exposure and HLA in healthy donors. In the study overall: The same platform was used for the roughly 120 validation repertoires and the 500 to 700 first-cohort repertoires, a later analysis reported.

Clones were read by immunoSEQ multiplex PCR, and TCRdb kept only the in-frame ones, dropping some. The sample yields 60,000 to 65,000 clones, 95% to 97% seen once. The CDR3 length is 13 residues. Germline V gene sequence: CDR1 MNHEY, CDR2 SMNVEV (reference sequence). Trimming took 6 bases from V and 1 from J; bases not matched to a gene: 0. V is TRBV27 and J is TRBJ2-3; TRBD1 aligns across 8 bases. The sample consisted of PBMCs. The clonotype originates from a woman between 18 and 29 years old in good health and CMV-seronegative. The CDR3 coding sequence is TGTGCCAGCAGGACAGGGGGCACAGATACGCAGTATTTT. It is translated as CASRTGGTDTQYF.